This T cell receptor (beta chain) emerged from a study of cytotoxic CD8 clonotypes in ibrutinib-treated CLL. For the study at large: Per sample, productive templates averaged roughly 230,000 and productive rearrangements averaged around 100,000. Points from the study as a whole: The study found clonality rose at ibrutinib response, then fell toward baseline at progression.

PBMCs were cryopreserved, and roughly 2.1 micrograms of genomic DNA from them went into TCR beta libraries. The targeted sequencing depth was 1 in 200,000 to 1 in 1 million T cells. Profiling relied on immunoSEQ multiplex PCR, and the TCRdb table lists in-frame clones only, not all of them. The sample contains about 89,000 clones, approximately 82% of which appear only once. The germline V gene has CDR1 SGDLS and CDR2 YYNGEE. The CDR3 length is 13 residues. Trimming took off 6 bases at V and 3 bases at J, with 13 bases between the two ends. With respect to this clone: Its cognate antigen is unknown.

The sequencing here drew on PBMCs, taken after 12 months of ibrutinib treatment. This clonotype originated in a human donor with chronic lymphocytic leukemia. The V gene is TRBV9, the J gene TRBJ2-7; the D is unclear. The CDR3 reads CASNQDSGYEQYF. The DNA for the CDR3 is TGTGCCAGCAATCAGGATTCCGGCTACGAGCAGTACTTC.